The 12 T cell receptor beta chains listed next were all sequenced from one sample in a study of blood T cell repertoires in COVID-19. Using immunoSEQ multiplex PCR, the repertoire was profiled, and TCRdb retains in-frame clones only, with some absent. The sample comprises 400,000 to 450,000 clones, about 91% of which are singletons, and 1.5% to 1.7% rests with the top ten. Input material: peripheral blood. Every receptor here comes from a woman aged 40 to 49 with COVID-19, enrolled during active disease.

V gene TRBV19 combines with J gene TRBJ2-6; TRBD1 aligns across 9 bases. There are 16 residues in the CDR3. Germline V gives CDR1 LNHDA, CDR2 SQIVND (reference sequence). Trimming at V came to 4 bases and at J to 1 base, leaving 2 bases not matched to a gene. The CDR3 spells CASSNRGHSGANVLTF. For the CDR3, the DNA is TGTGCCAGTAGTAACAGGGGGCATTCTGGGGCCAACGTCCTGACTTTC.

This clone showed up just once. The rearrangement links TRBV28 to TRBJ2-3; D may be TRBD2 (6 bases). The length of the CDR3 is 17 residues. Germline V gene lookup returns CDR1 MDHEN and CDR2 SYDVKM. The V gene lost 4 bases and the J gene lost 5 bases, with 22 bases spanning the gap. This CDR3 reads CASSSSSAGWGGDTQYF. The CDR3 nucleotides are TGTGCCAGCAGTTCGTCGTCGGCGGGGTGGGGCGGAGATACGCAGTATTTT.

The rearrangement uses TRBV7-2 and TRBJ1-1; no clear D. The CDR3 runs to 14 residues. Per germline, CDR1 SGHTA and CDR2 FQGNSA. Trimming removed 4 bases at V and 4 bases at J, with 13 bases between. Here the CDR3 DNA reads TGTGCCAGCAGCTGGAGGCCCGAGAGCACTGAAGCTTTCTTT. It is translated as CASSWRPESTEAFF.

V is TRBV28 and J is TRBJ1-4; D unresolved. Germline values: CDR1 MDHEN, CDR2 SYDVKM. V lost 3 bases and J lost 4, with 9 bases in between. The CDR3 is made up of 14 amino acids. CDR3 residues: CASSFTTNNEKLFF. The CDR3 DNA reads TGTGCCAGCAGTTTCACAACTAATAATGAAAAACTGTTTTTT.

V usage is TRBV7-2 and J usage is TRBJ1-6; 8 nucleotides agree with TRBD1. From germline, CDR1 is SGHTA and CDR2 FQGNSA. The CDR3 has 16 amino acids. The V and J ends lost 8 bases and 9 bases, in that order; junction bases with no gene match: 15. The CDR3 sequence: CASSNTHRGTGSPLHF. CDR3 nucleotide sequence: TGTGCCAGCTCAAATACCCACAGGGGGACAGGTTCACCCCTCCACTTT.

In DNA form, the CDR3 reads TGTGCCAGTAGTATGATAATACATACGGGGAAGCAGTTCTTC. It translates to CASSMIIHTGKQFF. This chain links TRBV19 with TRBJ2-1, with D perhaps TRBD2 (5 bases). Germline values: CDR1 LNHDA, CDR2 SQIVND (reference sequence). V was shortened by 3 bases and J by 11 bases, with 17 bases between the two germline ends. This CDR3 contains 14 residues. Full variable domain (rest looked up from reference TRBV19 and TRBJ2-1): DGGITQSPKYLFRKEGQNVTLSCEQNLNHDAMYWYRQDPGQGLRLIYYSQIVNDFQKGDIAEGYSVSREKKESFPLTVTSAQKNPTAFYLCASSMIIHTGKQFFGPGTRLTVL.

The rearrangement uses TRBV5-1 and TRBJ2-5; D gene uncertain. This CDR3 is 13 amino acids long. The V end was cut by 0 bases, the J end by 5 bases, with 8 bases between. Germline assignment: CDR1 SGHRS and CDR2 YFSETQ. CDR3 bases: TGCGCCAGCAGCTTGGATATGTCGGAGACCCAGTACTTC. It codes for CASSLDMSETQYF.

This chain connects TRBV9 to TRBJ2-1, with TRBD1 matching over 7 bases. Germline V gives CDR1 SGDLS, CDR2 YYNGEE. Germline trimming cut 3 bases from V and 5 bases from J; bases unmatched to any gene: 14. This CDR3 contains 17 residues. Here the CDR3 DNA reads TGTGCCAGCAGCGGACCTACAGGGGACGATAATGACAATGAGCAGTTCTTC. Its translation: CASSGPTGDDNDNEQFF.

This clone showed up just once. The V call is TRBV9, the J call TRBJ1-1, with D possibly TRBD1 on 6 matching bases. CDR1 and CDR2 (germline): SGDLS, YYNGEE. The CDR3 loop spans 16 amino acids. Trimming stripped 6 bases from V and 1 base from J, with 19 bases between. This chain's CDR3 is CASTWGQGPENTEAFF. CDR3 DNA: TGTGCCAGCACCTGGGGGCAGGGGCCCGAGAACACTGAAGCTTTCTTT.

The gene calls are TRBV28 and TRBJ1-5, with a possible D match to TRBD1 (6 bases). V lost 7 bases, J lost 4 bases, and 17 bases lay in between. This CDR3 has 15 residues. The germline V gene encodes CDR1 MDHEN and CDR2 SYDVKM. In nucleotides, the CDR3 is TGTGCCAGCACCCCAGTGCAGGGGAGAAATCAGCCCCAGCATTTT. It yields the protein CASTPVQGRNQPQHF.

The CDR3 DNA is TGCGCCAGCAGCCAAGCCAGATCCTACGAGCAGTACTTC. Encoded protein: CASSQARSYEQYF. The chain has TRBV4-3 and TRBJ2-7; D gene uncertain. V shed 1 base and J shed 1 base, with 5 bases lying between them. Germline V lookup: CDR1 LGHNA, CDR2 YSLEER. The CDR3 has 13 amino acids.

The chain carries TRBV5-5 and TRBJ1-5, with D tentatively TRBD1 (6 bases). The CDR3 has 15 residues. Germline values: CDR1 SGHKS, CDR2 YYEKEE (reference sequence). The V end lost 2 bases, the J end lost 3 bases, and 12 bases lay between the germline ends. The CDR3 protein is CASSFMTGANQPQHF. CDR3 sequence (DNA): TGTGCCAGCAGCTTTATGACAGGTGCCAATCAGCCCCAGCATTTT.